This T cell receptor (beta chain) was observed in a study of cytomegalovirus exposure and HLA in healthy donors. For the study at large: Across under 450 genotyped donors, about 81% landed in the Caucasian-associated ancestry cluster.

Worth noting for this clone: As yet, its antigen is unknown.

Whole-study results and caveats: Most CMV-associated TCR beta chains were later found to appear HLA-restricted.

The primer mix had 60 Vbeta and 13 Jbeta primers. The repertoire was sequenced with immunoSEQ multiplex PCR; TCRdb's copy has only in-frame clones and lacks some. In the table there are 90,000 to 130,000 clones, about four fifths of which are singletons. This CDR3 comprises 13 residues. V gave up 2 bases and J gave up 4 bases; unmatched junction bases: 1. Germline values: CDR1 PRHDT, CDR2 FYEKMQ (reference sequence). Sequenced sample: PBMCs. The chain is built from TRBV13 and TRBJ1-2, with 7 nucleotides matching TRBD1. The sequence came from a man in his thirties or forties in good health and CMV-seropositive. The CDR3: CASSLRDSYGYTF. CDR3 DNA: TGTGCCAGCAGCTTACGGGACAGCTATGGCTACACCTTC.